This T cell receptor beta chain was obtained from a study of blood T cell repertoires in COVID-19. In assigning cohorts, the study relied on participant-reported clinical history. Among Cohort 3 donors, those recovered had two negative PCRs, clearance, or symptom resolution. Only in-frame clones appear in the TCRdb table, and some are missing; sequencing was by immunoSEQ multiplex PCR. The data contain 250,000 to 350,000 clones, approximately 90% of them singletons. CDR1 and CDR2 (germline): MNHNS, SASEGT. This CDR3 contains 14 residues. V lost 0 bases and J lost 2; bases outside the gene matches: 1. V usage is TRBV6-1 and J usage is TRBJ2-7, with 7 positions matching TRBD1. Sequencing input: PBMCs or T cells enriched from blood (not recorded which). The TCR comes from a woman aged 18-29 years who had recovered from COVID-19. The CDR3 protein is CASSEAQGAYEQYF. The CDR3 DNA reads as TGTGCCAGCAGTGAAGCTCAGGGGGCCTACGAGCAGTACTTC.